This T cell receptor (beta chain) was sequenced during a study of T cell changes during pregnancy in multiple sclerosis. This CDR3 is 18 amino acids long. The trim removed 0 bases at V and 1 base at J, leaving 10 bases unmatched. Germline CDR1 and CDR2: SGHKS and YYEKEE (reference sequence). Generated by immunoSEQ multiplex PCR, the TCRdb table keeps only in-frame clones and is missing some. The sample lists tens of thousands of clones; 80% to 95% were seen once. This specimen was CD4+ T cells from peripheral blood mononuclear cells, taken in the second trimester of pregnancy. The sequence was collected from a female donor with multiple sclerosis, enrolled in a pregnancy study. The V and J genes are TRBV5-5 and TRBJ1-1; 9 bases fit TRBD1. CDR3 coding DNA: TGTGCCAGCAGCTTGGCTCCGGGACAGGGACAGGGGAACACTGAAGCTTTCTTT. Residues: CASSLAPGQGQGNTEAFF.